This is a list of T cell receptor beta chains from one sample in a study of blood T cell repertoires in COVID-19. The assay was immunoSEQ multiplex PCR, and TCRdb's table has in-frame clones only and misses some. The sample holds nearly 60,000 clones; about 83% are singletons and the top ten take approximately 5%. Sequences were obtained from peripheral blood. The receptors here all came from a man aged 40-49 years with active COVID-19. The CDR3 runs from the conserved cysteine through the conserved F or W. D genes are given only for firm matches. Part of the rows lack a size; the others show once, few, many or a class for expanded clones.

j_call | d_call | v_call | clone_size | cdr3_nt | cdr3_aa
TRBJ1-4 | . | TRBV7-2 | . | TGTGCCAGCAGCTCCACGCGCGGACTTGAAAAACTGTTTTTT | CASSSTRGLEKLFF
TRBJ2-6 | TRBD1 | TRBV27 | . | TGTGCCAGCAGTTTAATAACAGGGGGCTTAGCTGGGGCCAACGTCCTGACTTTC | CASSLITGGLAGANVLTF
TRBJ1-2 | TRBD1 | TRBV29-1 | . | TGCAGCGTAAAGGACCCTGGACAGGGCCTCTATGGCTACACCTTC | CSVKDPGQGLYGYTF
TRBJ1-5 | . | TRBV7-8 | few | TGTGCCAGCAGCCCCCAAGGGGGGGGCAATCAGCCCCAGCATTTT | CASSPQGGGNQPQHF
TRBJ1-1 | . | TRBV30 | . | TGTGCCTGGAGTTCATTATTGCAGGGAGAAGCTTTCTTT | CAWSSLLQGEAFF
TRBJ2-7 | TRBD2 | TRBV6-2/TRBV6-3 | . | TGTGCCAGCAGTGATTCTAGCGGGAGCTACGAGCAGTACTTC | CASSDSSGSYEQYF
TRBJ1-2 | TRBD1 | TRBV7-9 | few | TGTGCCAGCAGCCCAGGACAGGATCGGGTCTATGGCTACACCTTC | CASSPGQDRVYGYTF
TRBJ1-3 | . | TRBV24-1 | . | TGTGCCACCGGGGACATCTCTGGAAACACCATATATTTT | CATGDISGNTIYF
TRBJ2-2 | . | TRBV28 | . | TGTGCCAGCAATGACAGGAAGGCTCCCGCTACCGGGGAGCTGTTTTTT | CASNDRKAPATGELFF
TRBJ2-5 | TRBD2 | TRBV7-3 | . | TGTGCCAGCAGCCAACTAGCGGAAGAGACCCAGTACTTC | CASSQLAEETQYF